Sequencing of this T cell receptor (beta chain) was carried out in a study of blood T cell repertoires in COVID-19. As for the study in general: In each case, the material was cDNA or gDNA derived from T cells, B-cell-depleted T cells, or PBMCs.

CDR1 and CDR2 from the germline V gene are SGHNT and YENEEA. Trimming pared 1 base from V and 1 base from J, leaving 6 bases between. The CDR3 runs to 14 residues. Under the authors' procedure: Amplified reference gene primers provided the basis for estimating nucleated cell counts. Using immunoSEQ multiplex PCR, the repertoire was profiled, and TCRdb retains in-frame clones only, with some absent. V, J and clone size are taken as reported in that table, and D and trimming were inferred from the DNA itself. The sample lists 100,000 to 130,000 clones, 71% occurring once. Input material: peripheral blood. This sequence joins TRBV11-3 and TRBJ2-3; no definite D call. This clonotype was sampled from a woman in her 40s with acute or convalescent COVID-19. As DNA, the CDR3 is TGTGCCAGCAGCTTAGCCGCAGGCACAGATACGCAGTATTTT. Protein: CASSLAAGTDTQYF.